This T cell receptor beta chain was profiled in a study of response to subunit inactivated influenza vaccine. In TCRdb, the RT-PCR reads were re-called with MiXCR into one record per CDR3 protein. This sample has 250,000 to 350,000 distinct CDR3 sequences, with about 20% found just once. The study, taken as a whole, reports: The authors proposed limited new T cell recruitment per seasonal influenza vaccination.

In germline, CDR1 is MDHEN, CDR2 SYDVKM. V dropped 4 bases and J dropped 0 bases, with 13 bases sitting between them. This CDR3 has 16 amino acids. On this clonotype itself: Its antigen is as yet unknown.

V usage is TRBV28 and J usage is TRBJ1-5; D perhaps matches TRBD1 (5 bases). Specimen: PBMCs from blood, collected less than 22 months after vaccination. The TCR originated in a man aged 45 to 70 who received an inactivated influenza vaccine. For the CDR3, the DNA is TGTGCCAGCAGTTCTCCCCCACAGGTTAGCAATCAGCCCCAGCATTTT. Translation: CASSSPPQVSNQPQHF.